A selection of T cell receptor beta chains follows, all from one sample in a study of OX40 agonist ivuxolimab in advanced cancers. Data came from immunoSEQ multiplex PCR; TCRdb stores just in-frame clones and leaves some out. Seen here are approximately 70,000 clones, 80% to 85% observed once, and the top ten hold about 0.41%. Sequenced material: CD4+ or CD8+ T cells sorted from blood, taken in a trial of the OX40 agonist ivuxolimab. These receptor sequences come from an adult with an advanced solid tumor such as melanoma, head and neck, liver or kidney cancer. The CDR3 runs from the conserved cysteine through the conserved F or W. Fields, in order: V gene, D gene, clone size, J gene, CDR3 protein, CDR3 DNA. A D gene is named only where the DNA matches it firmly. Not all rows give a size; the values are once, few, many and, for expanded clones, a class.

v_call: TRBV7-9; d_call: -; clone_size: -; j_call: TRBJ1-2; cdr3_aa: CASSLEVAVYGYTF; cdr3_nt: TGTGCCAGCAGCCTAGAGGTCGCCGTCTATGGCTACACCTTC
v_call: TRBV30; d_call: -; clone_size: few; j_call: TRBJ1-1; cdr3_aa: CAWSDIGTEAFF; cdr3_nt: TGTGCCTGGAGTGACATAGGCACTGAAGCTTTCTTT
v_call: TRBV9; d_call: TRBD1; clone_size: -; j_call: TRBJ2-2; cdr3_aa: CASRRDRVNTGELFF; cdr3_nt: TGTGCCAGCCGACGGGACAGAGTGAACACCGGGGAGCTGTTTTTT
v_call: TRBV19; d_call: TRBD2; clone_size: -; j_call: TRBJ2-5; cdr3_aa: CASSRTSGGWETQYF; cdr3_nt: TGTGCCAGTAGTCGGACTAGCGGGGGCTGGGAGACCCAGTACTTC
v_call: TRBV2; d_call: TRBD2; clone_size: -; j_call: TRBJ2-3; cdr3_aa: CASSRLAGVLDTQYF; cdr3_nt: TGTGCCAGCAGTAGACTAGCGGGAGTCTTAGATACGCAGTATTTT
v_call: TRBV7-2; d_call: -; clone_size: -; j_call: TRBJ1-2; cdr3_aa: CASSLDGINYGYTF; cdr3_nt: TGTGCCAGCAGCTTAGATGGAATTAACTATGGCTACACCTTC
v_call: TRBV27; d_call: -; clone_size: -; j_call: TRBJ1-3; cdr3_aa: CASYTPSSGNTIYF; cdr3_nt: TGTGCCAGCTATACACCGAGCTCTGGAAACACCATATATTTT
v_call: TRBV7-2; d_call: -; clone_size: -; j_call: TRBJ2-5; cdr3_aa: CASSFGSRRGETQYF; cdr3_nt: TGTGCCAGCAGCTTTGGATCTCGGAGAGGGGAGACCCAGTACTTC
v_call: TRBV9; d_call: TRBD1; clone_size: -; j_call: TRBJ1-2; cdr3_aa: CASSATGTGAGYTF; cdr3_nt: TGTGCCAGCAGCGCCACCGGGACAGGGGCCGGCTACACCTTC
v_call: TRBV7-3; d_call: -; clone_size: -; j_call: TRBJ1-1; cdr3_aa: CASSLMSETEAFF; cdr3_nt: TGTGCCAGCAGCTTAATGTCGGAAACTGAAGCTTTCTTT
v_call: TRBV19; d_call: -; clone_size: -; j_call: TRBJ2-6; cdr3_aa: CASLPIWGGSGANVLTF; cdr3_nt: TGTGCCAGCCTACCGATCTGGGGCGGCTCTGGGGCCAACGTCCTGACTTTC
v_call: TRBV7-3; d_call: -; clone_size: -; j_call: TRBJ2-3; cdr3_aa: CASSLFGGTLTDTQYF; cdr3_nt: TGTGCCAGCAGCTTATTCGGCGGGACCCTTACAGATACGCAGTATTTT
v_call: TRBV7-2; d_call: TRBD1; clone_size: -; j_call: TRBJ1-1; cdr3_aa: CASSRTGDNTEAFF; cdr3_nt: TGTGCCAGCAGCCGGACAGGGGATAACACTGAAGCTTTCTTT
v_call: TRBV27; d_call: -; clone_size: -; j_call: TRBJ1-1; cdr3_aa: CASSFNSGNTEAFF; cdr3_nt: TGTGCCAGCAGTTTTAACTCAGGGAACACTGAAGCTTTCTTT
v_call: TRBV7-2; d_call: TRBD2; clone_size: -; j_call: TRBJ2-3; cdr3_aa: CASSLMASGSADTQYF; cdr3_nt: TGTGCCAGCAGCTTAATGGCTAGCGGGAGCGCAGATACGCAGTATTTT
v_call: TRBV4-3; d_call: -; clone_size: -; j_call: TRBJ1-2; cdr3_aa: CASSPGGHLYGYTF; cdr3_nt: TGCGCCAGCAGCCCTGGGGGGCACCTCTATGGCTACACCTTC
v_call: TRBV18; d_call: -; clone_size: -; j_call: TRBJ2-1; cdr3_aa: CASSRPRGQETYNEQFF; cdr3_nt: TGTGCCAGCTCACGACCTCGGGGACAAGAGACCTACAATGAGCAGTTCTTC
v_call: TRBV5-5; d_call: -; clone_size: -; j_call: TRBJ1-2; cdr3_aa: CASSLQQSALYGYTF; cdr3_nt: TGTGCCAGCAGCTTGCAACAGTCCGCCCTATATGGCTACACCTTC
v_call: TRBV28; d_call: -; clone_size: once; j_call: TRBJ1-1; cdr3_aa: CASSLEGGPTEAFF; cdr3_nt: TGTGCCAGCAGTTTAGAGGGGGGGCCCACTGAAGCTTTCTTT
v_call: TRBV11-2; d_call: TRBD1; clone_size: once; j_call: TRBJ1-1; cdr3_aa: CASSLLQGAGEAFF; cdr3_nt: TGTGCCAGCAGCTTGCTACAGGGGGCGGGTGAAGCTTTCTTT
v_call: TRBV14; d_call: TRBD1; clone_size: few; j_call: TRBJ1-2; cdr3_aa: CASSQRAGDRRSGYTF; cdr3_nt: TGTGCCAGCAGCCAGAGGGCAGGGGACAGACGCTCTGGCTACACCTTC
v_call: TRBV5-1; d_call: -; clone_size: -; j_call: TRBJ1-1; cdr3_aa: CASSHGTRESTEAFF; cdr3_nt: TGCGCCAGCAGCCATGGCACCAGGGAGAGCACTGAAGCTTTCTTT
v_call: TRBV10-3; d_call: -; clone_size: -; j_call: TRBJ1-1; cdr3_aa: CAISDTTATEAFF; cdr3_nt: TGTGCCATCAGTGACACGACGGCCACTGAAGCTTTCTTT
v_call: TRBV19; d_call: -; clone_size: -; j_call: TRBJ1-1; cdr3_aa: CASSIFGRMNTEAFF; cdr3_nt: TGTGCCAGTAGTATATTTGGGCGAATGAACACTGAAGCTTTCTTT
v_call: TRBV18; d_call: -; clone_size: -; j_call: TRBJ2-5; cdr3_aa: CASSPLTGTGETQYF; cdr3_nt: TGTGCCAGCTCACCACTTACAGGAACTGGTGAGACCCAGTACTTC
v_call: TRBV19; d_call: TRBD1; clone_size: once; j_call: TRBJ1-1; cdr3_aa: CASSRIRDSREAFF; cdr3_nt: TGTGCCAGTAGTCGAATCCGGGACAGCCGTGAAGCTTTCTTT
v_call: TRBV5-1; d_call: -; clone_size: -; j_call: TRBJ1-2; cdr3_aa: CASSGLSGLANYGYTF; cdr3_nt: TGCGCCAGCAGCGGTCTCTCAGGACTAGCTAACTATGGCTACACCTTC
v_call: TRBV7-3; d_call: TRBD1; clone_size: once; j_call: TRBJ1-6; cdr3_aa: CASSYSGGRNSPLHF; cdr3_nt: TGTGCCAGCAGCTATTCAGGGGGAAGAAATTCACCCCTCCACTTT
v_call: TRBV2; d_call: TRBD2; clone_size: once; j_call: TRBJ2-2; cdr3_aa: CASSRSGGFLIGGELFF; cdr3_nt: TGTGCCAGCAGTAGGAGCGGGGGGTTCCTAATAGGCGGGGAGCTGTTTTTT
v_call: TRBV5-5; d_call: TRBD1; clone_size: once; j_call: TRBJ1-3; cdr3_aa: CASSLEGGGPGNTIYF; cdr3_nt: TGTGCCAGCAGCTTAGAAGGAGGGGGCCCTGGAAACACCATATATTTT
v_call: TRBV6-5; d_call: TRBD2; clone_size: few; j_call: TRBJ2-7; cdr3_aa: CASSYSSSGGSPQYF; cdr3_nt: TGTGCCAGCAGTTACTCGAGCTCGGGAGGGTCACCGCAGTACTTC
v_call: TRBV5-6; d_call: -; clone_size: -; j_call: TRBJ2-7; cdr3_aa: CASSLGLEYYEQYF; cdr3_nt: TGTGCCAGCAGCTTGGGGTTGGAATACTACGAGCAGTACTTC
v_call: TRBV4-1; d_call: -; clone_size: -; j_call: TRBJ2-6; cdr3_aa: CASSQDLGRASSSGANVLTF; cdr3_nt: TGCGCCAGCAGCCAAGATCTGGGCCGGGCCAGCAGCTCTGGGGCCAACGTCCTGACTTTC
v_call: TRBV5-1; d_call: -; clone_size: few; j_call: TRBJ1-3; cdr3_aa: CASSLSGEGNTIYF; cdr3_nt: TGCGCCAGCAGCTTGTCAGGGGAGGGAAACACCATATATTTT
v_call: TRBV5-4; d_call: TRBD1; clone_size: few; j_call: TRBJ1-2; cdr3_aa: CASSWGQNYGYTF; cdr3_nt: TGTGCCAGCAGCTGGGGACAGAACTATGGCTACACCTTC
v_call: TRBV11-2; d_call: -; clone_size: -; j_call: TRBJ1-2; cdr3_aa: CASSLGRQYYGYTF; cdr3_nt: TGTGCCAGCAGCTTAGGGAGGCAGTACTATGGCTACACCTTC
v_call: TRBV9; d_call: TRBD1; clone_size: -; j_call: TRBJ2-7; cdr3_aa: CASSGEVGGTGLYF; cdr3_nt: TGTGCCAGCAGCGGTGAGGTGGGAGGGACAGGGTTGTACTTC
v_call: TRBV14; d_call: -; clone_size: few; j_call: TRBJ1-1; cdr3_aa: CASSQGRLPEAFF; cdr3_nt: TGTGCCAGCAGCCAAGGCAGGCTCCCTGAAGCTTTCTTT
v_call: TRBV9; d_call: TRBD2; clone_size: -; j_call: TRBJ2-1; cdr3_aa: CASSAAGDAYNEQFF; cdr3_nt: TGTGCCAGCAGCGCAGCGGGAGACGCCTACAATGAGCAGTTCTTC
v_call: TRBV7-3; d_call: -; clone_size: -; j_call: TRBJ2-3; cdr3_aa: CASSFDGRVGDTQYF; cdr3_nt: TGTGCCAGCAGCTTTGACGGGAGAGTAGGAGATACGCAGTATTTT
v_call: TRBV5-1; d_call: TRBD1; clone_size: few; j_call: TRBJ2-3; cdr3_aa: CASSPGQSSTDTQYF; cdr3_nt: TGCGCCAGCAGCCCGGGACAGTCTAGCACAGATACGCAGTATTTT
v_call: TRBV23-1; d_call: -; clone_size: -; j_call: TRBJ1-1; cdr3_aa: CASSLLGRGARGRAFF; cdr3_nt: TGCGCCAGCAGTCTCCTCGGGAGGGGAGCGAGAGGGAGAGCTTTCTTT
v_call: TRBV27; d_call: -; clone_size: -; j_call: TRBJ2-7; cdr3_aa: CASSLTRPTTYEQYF; cdr3_nt: TGTGCCAGCAGCCTTACCAGGCCTACCACCTACGAGCAGTACTTC
v_call: TRBV11-3; d_call: -; clone_size: -; j_call: TRBJ2-3; cdr3_aa: CASSLGNPDTQYF; cdr3_nt: TGTGCCAGCAGCTTAGGGAATCCAGATACGCAGTATTTT
v_call: TRBV7-6; d_call: TRBD2; clone_size: -; j_call: TRBJ2-2; cdr3_aa: CASSLSGSVTGELFF; cdr3_nt: TGTGCCAGCAGCCTTAGCGGGAGCGTCACCGGGGAGCTGTTTTTT
v_call: TRBV14; d_call: -; clone_size: -; j_call: TRBJ1-1; cdr3_aa: CASSQGRNTEAFF; cdr3_nt: TGTGCCAGCAGCCAAGGCAGGAACACTGAAGCTTTCTTT
v_call: TRBV7-2; d_call: TRBD1; clone_size: -; j_call: TRBJ1-1; cdr3_aa: CASSQQGAGNTEAFF; cdr3_nt: TGTGCCAGCAGCCAACAGGGGGCCGGGAACACTGAAGCTTTCTTT
v_call: TRBV2; d_call: -; clone_size: -; j_call: TRBJ1-4; cdr3_aa: CASSTYRIPNEKLFF; cdr3_nt: TGTGCCAGCAGTACCTACCGGATCCCTAATGAAAAACTGTTTTTT
v_call: TRBV30; d_call: -; clone_size: -; j_call: TRBJ1-5; cdr3_aa: CAWSLDTSNQPQHF; cdr3_nt: TGTGCCTGGAGTTTAGACACCAGCAATCAGCCCCAGCATTTT